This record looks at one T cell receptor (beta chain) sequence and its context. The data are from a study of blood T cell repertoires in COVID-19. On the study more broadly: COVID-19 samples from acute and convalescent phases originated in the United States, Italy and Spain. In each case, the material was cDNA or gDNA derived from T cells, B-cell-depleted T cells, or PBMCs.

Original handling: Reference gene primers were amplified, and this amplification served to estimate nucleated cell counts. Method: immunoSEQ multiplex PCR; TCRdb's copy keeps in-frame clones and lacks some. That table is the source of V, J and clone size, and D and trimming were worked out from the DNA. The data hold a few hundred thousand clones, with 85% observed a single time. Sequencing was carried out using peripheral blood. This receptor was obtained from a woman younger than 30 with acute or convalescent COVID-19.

The CDR3: CASSVEEGARAYYEQYF. CDR3 DNA sequence: TGTGCCAGCAGCGTAGAGGAGGGGGCCCGAGCTTACTACGAGCAGTACTTC. V gene TRBV9 combines with J gene TRBJ2-7, with D perhaps TRBD1 (7 bases). The germline V gene encodes CDR1 SGDLS and CDR2 YYNGEE. CDR3 length: 17 amino acids. Trimming stripped 0 bases from V and 3 bases from J, with 19 bases between.